The text below deals with one T cell receptor (beta chain). Per the study methods: Counts of nucleated cells, estimated from reference gene primer amplification, were obtained. Produced via immunoSEQ multiplex PCR; TCRdb's table is partial and in-frame only. The V and J calls and clone size are taken from that table; D and trimming were inferred from the DNA. The table has 310,000 or so clones, about 83% seen once. V lost 0 bases, J lost 6 bases, and 9 bases lay in between. This CDR3 has 14 residues. Germline-derived CDR1 and CDR2 are GTSNPN and SVGIG (reference sequence). The sample belongs to a study of blood T cell repertoires in COVID-19.

The chain uses TRBV30 and TRBJ1-6, with D hard to call. This TCR was sampled from a woman aged 50 to 65 with acute or convalescent COVID-19. Sequencing was carried out using peripheral blood. The CDR3 spells CAWSVPGFNSPLHF. In DNA form, the CDR3 reads TGTGCCTGGAGTGTACCAGGCTTTAATTCACCCCTCCACTTT.